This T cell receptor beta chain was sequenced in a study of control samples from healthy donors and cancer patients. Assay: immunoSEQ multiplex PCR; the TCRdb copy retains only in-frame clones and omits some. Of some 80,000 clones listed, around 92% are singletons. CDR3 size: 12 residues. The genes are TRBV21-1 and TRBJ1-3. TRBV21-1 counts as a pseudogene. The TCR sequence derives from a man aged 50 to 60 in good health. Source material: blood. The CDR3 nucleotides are TGTGCCAGCAGCAAAGTTAAGGACCGGCCATATTTT. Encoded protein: CASSKVKDRPYF.